This TCR beta chain was captured by sequencing in a study of control samples from healthy donors and cancer patients. Sequencing was performed with immunoSEQ multiplex PCR; in TCRdb, only in-frame clones are kept and a portion is missing. The table records roughly 120,000 clones, more than 70% of them present only once. From germline, CDR1 is WSHSY and CDR2 SAAADI. The CDR3 sequence is 13 residues long. V lost 3 bases to trimming and J lost 3 bases, with 6 bases between them. This TCR was recovered from a man aged 45-65 years in good health. Sequencing was done on a sample of blood. The V gene is TRBV10-2, the J gene TRBJ1-5, with D maybe TRBD1 (5 bases). The CDR3 loop reads CASSDGANQPQHF. The DNA for the CDR3 is TGCGCCAGCAGTGATGGGGCCAATCAGCCCCAGCATTTT.